Given below is one TCR beta chain in context. Its specificity is not known. The data were obtained in a study of cytomegalovirus exposure and HLA in healthy donors. Study in general: Unique TCR beta sequences numbering approximately 100 million came from 190 million or so T cells in an earlier analysis. The study, taken as a whole, reports: Across donors, presence/absence analyses took sequencing depth to be roughly uniform. The authors later found most CMV-associated TCR beta chains appeared HLA-restricted.

The PCR had 60 Vbeta and 13 Jbeta primers. Assay: immunoSEQ multiplex PCR; the TCRdb copy retains only in-frame clones and omits some. The sample lists about 99,000 clones; approximately 78% were seen once. There are 15 residues in the CDR3. With 2 bases removed from V and 1 base from J, the gap between germline ends came to 9 bases. Per germline, CDR1 SGHTA and CDR2 FQGNSA. Sequenced: PBMCs. The rearrangement uses TRBV7-2 and TRBJ1-5; D not resolved. The source is a middle-aged woman in good health and CMV-seronegative. The CDR3 DNA follows: TGTGCCAGCAGCTTAACGGTGGTAAGCAATCAGCCCCAGCATTTT. It yields the protein CASSLTVVSNQPQHF.